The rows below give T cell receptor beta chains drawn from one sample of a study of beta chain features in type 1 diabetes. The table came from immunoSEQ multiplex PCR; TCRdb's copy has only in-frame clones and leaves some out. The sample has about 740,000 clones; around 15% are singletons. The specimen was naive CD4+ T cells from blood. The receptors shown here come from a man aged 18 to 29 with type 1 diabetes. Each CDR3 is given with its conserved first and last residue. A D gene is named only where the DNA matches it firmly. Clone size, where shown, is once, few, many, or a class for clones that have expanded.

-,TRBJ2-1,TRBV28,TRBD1,CASSFKQGAWDEQFF,TGTGCCAGCAGTTTTAAGCAGGGGGCTTGGGATGAGCAGTTCTTC
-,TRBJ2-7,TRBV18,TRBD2,CASSPGGTREQYF,TGTGCCAGCTCACCGGGGGGGACGAGGGAGCAGTACTTC
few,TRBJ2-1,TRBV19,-,CASSPTPGEQFF,TGTGCCAGTAGCCCGACACCGGGTGAGCAGTTCTTC
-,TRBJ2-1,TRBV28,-,CASRSTGTNEQFF,TGTGCCAGCAGGAGCACAGGGACGAATGAGCAGTTCTTC
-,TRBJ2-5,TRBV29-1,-,CSVAGRQETQYF,TGCAGCGTTGCAGGCAGACAAGAGACCCAGTACTTC
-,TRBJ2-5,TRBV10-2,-,CASSTGETQYF,TGCGCCAGCAGCACAGGGGAGACCCAGTACTTC
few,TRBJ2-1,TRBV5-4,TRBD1,CASSLGGQGNEQFF,TGTGCCAGCAGCTTGGGGGGACAGGGGAATGAGCAGTTCTTC
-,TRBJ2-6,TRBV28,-,CASNSPFGANVLTF,TGTGCCAGCAACTCCCCTTTCGGGGCCAACGTCCTGACTTTC
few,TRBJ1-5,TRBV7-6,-,CASSRTGPGQPQHF,TGTGCCAGCAGCCGAACAGGGCCCGGGCAGCCCCAGCATTTT
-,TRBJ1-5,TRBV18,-,CASSPKGPGGNQPQHF,TGTGCCAGCTCACCTAAGGGTCCGGGTGGCAATCAGCCCCAGCATTTT
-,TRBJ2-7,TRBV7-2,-,CASTLRRGGIPEQYF,TGTGCCAGCACCCTGCGGAGGGGAGGAATACCCGAGCAGTACTTC
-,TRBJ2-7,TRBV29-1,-,CSVEQGGEQYF,TGCAGCGTTGAACAGGGAGGCGAGCAGTACTTC
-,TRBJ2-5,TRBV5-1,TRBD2,CASSAGGAETQYF,TGCGCCAGCAGCGCGGGAGGGGCAGAGACCCAGTACTTC
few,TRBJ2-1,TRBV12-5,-,CASGLDSYQSKQFF,TGTGCTAGTGGTTTGGACAGCTACCAAAGCAAGCAGTTCTTC
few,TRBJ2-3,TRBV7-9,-,CASSLTGKDTDTQYF,TGTGCCAGCAGCTTAACGGGGAAGGACACAGATACGCAGTATTTT
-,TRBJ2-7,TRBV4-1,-,CASSQNSYEQYF,TGCGCCAGCAGCCAGAACTCCTACGAGCAGTACTTC
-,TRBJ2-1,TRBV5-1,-,CASSSGQGSNEQFF,TGCGCCAGCAGCTCCGGGCAGGGATCAAATGAGCAGTTCTTC
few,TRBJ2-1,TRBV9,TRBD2,CASSVVAGGYNEQFF,TGTGCCAGCAGCGTAGTGGCGGGGGGCTACAATGAGCAGTTCTTC
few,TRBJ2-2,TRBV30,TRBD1,CAWSRDRVTGELFF,TGTGCCTGGAGCCGCGACAGGGTCACCGGGGAGCTGTTTTTT
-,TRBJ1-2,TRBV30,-,CAWSVNYGYTF,TGTGCCTGGAGTGTAAACTATGGCTACACCTTC
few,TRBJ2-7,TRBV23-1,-,CASSPGGLPTYEQYF,TGCGCCAGCAGCCCAGGGGGACTACCTACCTACGAGCAGTACTTC
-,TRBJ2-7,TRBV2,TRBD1,CASRLQGDTYEQYF,TGTGCCAGCAGACTCCAGGGGGACACCTACGAGCAGTACTTC
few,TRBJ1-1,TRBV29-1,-,CSVAPFTTEAFF,TGCAGCGTTGCCCCTTTTACCACTGAAGCTTTCTTT
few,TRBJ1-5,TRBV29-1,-,CSVVLGPNQPQHF,TGCAGCGTTGTTTTAGGGCCCAATCAGCCCCAGCATTTT
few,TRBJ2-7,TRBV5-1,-,CASSLEYQGYEQYF,TGCGCCAGCAGCTTGGAATACCAGGGATACGAGCAGTACTTC
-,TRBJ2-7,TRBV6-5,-,CASSSLVARYEQYF,TGTGCCAGCAGTTCACTAGTAGCGCGATACGAGCAGTACTTC
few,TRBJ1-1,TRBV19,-,CASSSVRNTEAFF,TGTGCCAGTAGTTCGGTTAGGAACACTGAAGCTTTCTTT
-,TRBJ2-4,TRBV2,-,CASSEGLRLAKNIQYF,TGTGCCAGCAGTGAAGGCCTACGGTTAGCCAAAAACATTCAGTACTTC
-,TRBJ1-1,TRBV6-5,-,CASSSRDSNTEAFF,TGTGCCAGCAGCTCGCGTGACAGCAACACTGAAGCTTTCTTT
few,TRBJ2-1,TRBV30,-,CAWTRRGPYNEQFF,TGTGCCTGGACTAGGAGGGGGCCCTACAATGAGCAGTTCTTC
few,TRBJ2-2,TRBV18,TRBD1,CASSPGQGDTGELFF,TGTGCCAGCTCACCGGGACAGGGCGACACCGGGGAGCTGTTTTTT
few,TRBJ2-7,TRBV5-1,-,CASSVASYEQYF,TGCGCCAGCAGCGTGGCGAGTTACGAGCAGTACTTC
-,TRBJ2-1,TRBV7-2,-,CASSFIWSSYNEQFF,TGTGCCAGCAGCTTTATCTGGAGCTCCTACAATGAGCAGTTCTTC
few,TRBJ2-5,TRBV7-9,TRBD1,CASSDTTGRETQYF,TGTGCCAGCAGCGACACGACAGGGAGAGAGACCCAGTACTTC
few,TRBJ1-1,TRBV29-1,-,CSVAKSVPITEAFF,TGCAGCGTCGCAAAATCCGTCCCCATAACTGAAGCTTTCTTT
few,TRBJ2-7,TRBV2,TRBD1,CASHGTGGEQYF,TGTGCCAGCCACGGGACAGGGGGCGAGCAGTACTTC
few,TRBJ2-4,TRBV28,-,CASSSGRGLRLLAKNIQYF,TGTGCCAGCAGTTCTGGCCGGGGGCTGAGGCTTCTAGCCAAAAACATTCAGTACTTC
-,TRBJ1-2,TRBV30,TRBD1,CAWSVGVSGTESYGYTF,TGTGCCTGGAGTGTAGGCGTCTCGGGGACAGAGAGCTATGGCTACACCTTC
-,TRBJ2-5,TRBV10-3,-,CAISDAAETQYF,TGTGCCATCAGTGATGCCGCCGAGACCCAGTACTTC
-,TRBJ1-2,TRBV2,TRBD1,CASTEDRGDYGYTF,TGTGCCAGCACTGAGGACAGGGGAGACTATGGCTACACCTTC
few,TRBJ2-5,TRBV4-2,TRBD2,CASSQVAGLAGLETQYF,TGTGCCAGCAGCCAAGTCGCTGGACTAGCGGGGTTAGAGACCCAGTACTTC
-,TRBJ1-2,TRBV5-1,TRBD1,CASSLGQNRGYTF,TGCGCCAGCAGCCTGGGACAGAACCGTGGCTACACCTTC
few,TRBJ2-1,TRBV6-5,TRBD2,CASSHPGGNEQFF,TGTGCCAGCAGCCACCCGGGGGGCAATGAGCAGTTCTTC
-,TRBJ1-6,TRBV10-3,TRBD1,CAISTGTGAYNSPLHF,TGTGCCATCAGTACCGGGACAGGGGCCTATAATTCACCCCTCCACTTT
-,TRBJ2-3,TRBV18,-,CASSPPFDRNTQYF,TGTGCCAGCTCACCCCCATTCGACCGTAATACGCAGTATTTT
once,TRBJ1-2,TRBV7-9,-,CASSPGAVSPYGYTF,TGTGCCAGCAGCCCCGGGGCGGTTAGTCCCTATGGCTACACCTTC
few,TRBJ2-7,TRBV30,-,CAWSAQGEATF,TGTGCCTGGAGTGCCCAGGGGGAGGCCACTTTC
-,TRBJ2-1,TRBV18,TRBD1,CASSPGQTHNEQFF,TGTGCCAGCTCCCCGGGACAGACCCACAATGAGCAGTTCTTC
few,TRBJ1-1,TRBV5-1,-,CASSLTGINTEAFF,TGCGCCAGCAGCTTGACAGGGATTAACACTGAAGCTTTCTTT
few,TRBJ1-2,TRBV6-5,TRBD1,CAISPTGNYGYTF,TGTGCCATCAGCCCGACAGGGAACTATGGCTACACCTTC
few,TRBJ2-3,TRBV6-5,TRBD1,CASKTGSVSADTQYF,TGTGCCAGCAAGACAGGGTCAGTTTCGGCAGATACGCAGTATTTT
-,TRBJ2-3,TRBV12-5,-,CASGLRAGDTQYF,TGTGCTAGTGGTTTACGGGCGGGGGATACGCAGTATTTT
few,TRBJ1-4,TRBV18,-,CASSPVYEGGEKLFF,TGTGCCAGCTCACCGGTTTACGAGGGCGGTGAAAAACTGTTTTTT